This T cell receptor (beta chain) was recorded in a study of blood T cell repertoires in COVID-19. About the study: Samples representing acute and convalescent COVID-19 were sourced from the United States, Italy and Spain. Nucleic acid was either cDNA or gDNA, and it came from T cells, B-cell-depleted T cells, or PBMCs.

The length of the CDR3 is 14 residues. V lost 0 bases, J lost 0 bases, and 5 bases lay in between. The V gene's germline CDR1 is SGHDN and CDR2 FVKESK. In this sample, this clone turned up once. Profiling relied on immunoSEQ multiplex PCR, and the TCRdb table lists in-frame clones only, not all of them. The profile shows under 85,000 clones, roughly 86% of them singletons. The chain joins TRBV14 to TRBJ1-1, with D uncertain. The sequence was collected from a man between 65 and 85 years old with acute or convalescent COVID-19. The sequencing input was peripheral blood. CDR3 sequence reads: CASSQETLNTEAFF. CDR3 DNA sequence: TGTGCCAGCAGCCAAGAGACTTTGAACACTGAAGCTTTCTTT. Combining the CDR3 with reference TRBV14 and TRBJ1-1 gives the whole variable domain EAGVTQFPSHSVIEKGQTVTLRCDPISGHDNLYWYRRVMGKEIKFLLHFVKESKQDESGMPNNRFLAERTGGTYSTLKVQPAELEDSGVYFCASSQETLNTEAFFGQGTRLTVV.